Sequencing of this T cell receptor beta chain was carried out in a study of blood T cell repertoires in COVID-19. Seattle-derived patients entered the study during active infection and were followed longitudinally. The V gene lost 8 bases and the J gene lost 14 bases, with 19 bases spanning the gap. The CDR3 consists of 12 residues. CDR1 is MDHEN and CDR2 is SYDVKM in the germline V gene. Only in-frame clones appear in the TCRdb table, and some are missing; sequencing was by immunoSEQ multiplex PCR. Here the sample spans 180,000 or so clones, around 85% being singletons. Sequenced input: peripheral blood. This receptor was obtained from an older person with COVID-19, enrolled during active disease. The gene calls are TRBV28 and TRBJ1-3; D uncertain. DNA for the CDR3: TGTGCCAGCCCTAGGTGCGGGCTAAGGGTATATTTT. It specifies CASPRCGLRVYF.